This is a list of T cell receptor beta chains from one sample in a study of T cells in Graves' hyperthyroidism and ophthalmopathy. TCRdb used MiXCR to reprocess the multiplex PCR reads, holding one entry per CDR3 protein. The sample contains some 500,000 distinct CDR3 sequences, 13% to 15% of which appear only once. Sequenced sample: blood. Receptor source: a young woman with Graves' hyperthyroidism. Each CDR3 is given with its conserved first and last residue. A D gene is named only where the DNA matches it firmly. Some rows mark clone size as missing; the rest say once, few, many or name a class of expanded clone.

j_call v_call clone_size d_call cdr3_aa cdr3_nt
TRBJ2-2 TRBV6-2/TRBV6-3 many . CASTQDRAANTGELFF TGTGCCAGCACTCAGGACAGAGCCGCGAACACCGGGGAGCTGTTTTTT
TRBJ1-4 TRBV4-1 . TRBD1 CASSQDQRQGNEKLFF TGCGCCAGCAGCCAAGATCAGAGACAGGGGAATGAAAAACTGTTTTTT
TRBJ2-5 TRBV28 . . CASNRLKETQYF TGTGCCAGCAATCGGCTAAAAGAGACCCAGTACTTC
TRBJ1-2 TRBV3-1 . . CASSQAADGTGYTF TGTGCCAGCAGCCAAGCGGCCGATGGTACTGGCTACACCTTC
TRBJ1-2 TRBV12-3/TRBV12-4 many . CASNRPGVDYGYTF TGTGCCAGTAATAGACCAGGGGTCGACTATGGCTACACCTTC
TRBJ1-1 TRBV11-2 . . CASSAPQGTMNTEAFF TGTGCCAGCAGCGCCCCCCAGGGGACCATGAACACTGAAGCTTTCTTT
TRBJ2-7 TRBV5-1 few . CASSRGGYEQYF TGCGCCAGCAGCAGAGGAGGCTACGAGCAGTACTTC
TRBJ1-5 TRBV5-6 . TRBD1 CASSFRGPSQPQHF TGTGCCAGCAGCTTCAGGGGGCCCTCTCAGCCCCAGCATTTT
TRBJ2-2 TRBV10-3 . TRBD1 CAILTGESNTGELFF TGTGCCATCCTGACAGGGGAGTCCAACACCGGGGAGCTGTTTTTT
TRBJ2-3 TRBV24-1 few . CATGGTDTQYF TGTGCCACCGGTGGAACAGATACGCAGTATTTT
TRBJ2-1 TRBV13 many . CASSGDDGYNEQFF TGTGCCAGCAGCGGAGATGACGGATACAATGAGCAGTTCTTC
TRBJ1-1 TRBV5-5 . . CASSLGLQGNAEAFF TGTGCCAGCAGCTTGGGGCTACAGGGAAACGCAGAAGCTTTCTTT
TRBJ1-1 TRBV6-1 many . CATYRVSNTEAFF TGTGCCACCTACAGGGTATCGAACACTGAAGCTTTCTTT
TRBJ1-2 TRBV27 many . CASSLSGTSSYGYTF TGTGCCAGCAGTCTTTCCGGGACTTCGTCATACGGCTACACCTTC
TRBJ1-2 TRBV7-9 many TRBD1 CASSLPGGVYGYTF TGTGCCAGCAGCTTACCAGGGGGCGTTTATGGCTACACCTTC
TRBJ2-5 TRBV28 . . CASRTGTKETQYF TGTGCCAGCAGGACCGGGACGAAAGAGACCCAGTACTTC
TRBJ1-1 TRBV5-8 . TRBD1 CASSYRRGQGAFF TGTGCCAGCAGCTATCGCAGGGGGCAGGGAGCTTTCTTT
TRBJ2-1 TRBV12-5 many . CASGTGMHEQFF TGTGCTAGTGGAACAGGTATGCATGAGCAGTTCTTC
TRBJ2-3 TRBV12-3/TRBV12-4 . . CASSFEGPDTQYF TGTGCCAGCAGTTTCGAGGGGCCTGATACGCAGTATTTT
TRBJ1-1 TRBV5-1 many TRBD1 CASSVGQGKTEAFF TGCGCCAGCAGCGTAGGACAGGGAAAGACTGAAGCTTTCTTT
TRBJ1-2 TRBV27 . . CASSLSNPNYGYTF TGTGCCAGCAGTCTATCAAACCCTAACTATGGCTACACCTTC
TRBJ2-1 TRBV27 many . CASSLDSHNEQFF TGTGCCAGCAGTTTGGACTCTCACAATGAGCAGTTCTTC
TRBJ2-3 TRBV30 few . CAWSVGQGVDTQYF TGTGCCTGGAGTGTGGGACAAGGGGTGGATACGCAGTATTTT
TRBJ1-3 TRBV18 . . CASSPREWISGNTIYF TGTGCCAGCTCACCACGAGAGTGGATCTCTGGAAACACCATATATTTT
TRBJ2-6 TRBV7-7 . . CASSCRDILSSGANVLTF TGTGCTAGCAGCTGTCGGGACATCCTCAGCTCTGGGGCCAACGTCCTGACTTTC
TRBJ2-7 TRBV24-1 many . CATSSSGIGYEQYF TGTGCCACCAGTAGTTCGGGAATTGGCTACGAGCAGTACTTC
TRBJ2-3 TRBV6-1 few . CASSPGRSADTQYF TGTGCCAGCAGCCCAGGGCGTTCCGCAGATACGCAGTATTTT
TRBJ2-7 TRBV3-1 . TRBD2 CASSQGTSATYEQYF TGTGCCAGCAGCCAAGGCACTAGCGCTACCTACGAGCAGTACTTC
TRBJ1-3 TRBV7-9 many . CASSPVGAGGNTIYF TGTGCCAGCAGCCCGGTGGGGGCTGGTGGAAACACCATATATTTT
TRBJ1-1 TRBV11-2 many . CASSLLDTEAFF TGTGCCAGCAGCTTATTGGACACTGAAGCTTTCTTT
TRBJ2-3 TRBV7-2 few . CASSHTGTGGYF TGTGCCAGCAGCCACACCGGGACCGGTGGGTATTTT
TRBJ1-4 TRBV7-9 many TRBD1 CASSPPDRGNEKLFF TGTGCCAGCAGTCCCCCGGACAGGGGCAATGAAAAACTGTTTTTT
TRBJ1-2 TRBV24-1 few . CAATDRVGGYTF TGTGCCGCCACCGATAGGGTGGGTGGCTACACCTTC
TRBJ2-1 TRBV3-1 few . CASSQSLSQGEQFF TGTGCCAGCAGCCAAAGTCTAAGCCAGGGTGAGCAGTTCTTC
TRBJ2-3 TRBV20-1 many . CSAKLTGVGSVDTQYF TGCAGTGCTAAGTTAACGGGAGTGGGTTCGGTAGATACGCAGTATTTT
TRBJ2-5 TRBV2 . . CACSAQGQETQYF TGTGCCTGCAGTGCCCAGGGGCAAGAGACCCAGTACTTC
TRBJ2-7 TRBV6-6 many . CASSYSREVDEQYF TGTGCCAGCAGTTACTCGAGGGAAGTTGACGAGCAGTACTTC
TRBJ1-2 TRBV20-1 . . CSARADSWGNYGYTF TGCAGTGCTAGGGCGGACAGCTGGGGTAACTATGGCTACACCTTC
TRBJ1-1 TRBV5-6 many . CASSFSQTGQNSFF TGTGCCAGCAGCTTCAGCCAAACAGGTCAAAATTCTTTCTTT
TRBJ1-5 TRBV20-1 . TRBD1 CSARPGQGLNQPQHF TGCAGTGCCAGACCGGGACAGGGATTAAATCAGCCCCAGCATTTT
TRBJ2-5 TRBV4-1 many . CASSHLEETQYF TGCGCCAGCAGCCACCTTGAAGAGACCCAGTACTTC
TRBJ2-1 TRBV13 . TRBD2 CASSKTGLAGDNEQFF TGTGCCAGCAGCAAAACGGGACTAGCGGGGGACAATGAGCAGTTCTTC
TRBJ1-4 TRBV29-1 few . CSVDEGGGNEKLFF TGCAGCGTTGACGAAGGAGGAGGGAATGAAAAACTGTTTTTT
TRBJ1-1 TRBV7-2 many TRBD1 CASSSEQDRGRTEAFF TGTGCCAGCAGCTCTGAACAGGACAGGGGGCGGACTGAAGCTTTCTTT
TRBJ2-1 TRBV11-2 . TRBD2 CASSIGAGGSSYNEQFF TGTGCCAGCAGCATTGGAGCGGGAGGTTCCTCCTACAATGAGCAGTTCTTC
TRBJ1-2 TRBV24-1 many . CATFDRNYGYTF TGTGCCACGTTCGACAGAAACTATGGCTACACCTTC
TRBJ2-4 TRBV12-3/TRBV12-4 many . CASRQEQGPRNIQYF TGTGCCAGCAGACAGGAACAGGGCCCGAGAAACATTCAGTACTTC
TRBJ2-3 TRBV10-3 many TRBD2 CAISESLAGPYTDTQYF TGTGCCATCAGTGAGTCTCTAGCGGGACCGTACACAGATACGCAGTATTTT
TRBJ1-5 TRBV5-8 . TRBD1 CASSLGTGGSNQPQHF TGTGCCAGCAGCTTGGGAACAGGGGGTTCGAACCAGCCCCAGCATTTT
TRBJ2-1 TRBV6-1 few TRBD2 CASIGGLAGYNEQFF TGTGCCAGCATTGGGGGACTAGCGGGATACAATGAGCAGTTCTTC
TRBJ1-1 TRBV19 . . CASIDRRRALNTEAFF TGTGCCAGTATCGACAGGCGAAGGGCTTTGAACACTGAAGCTTTCTTT
TRBJ1-4 TRBV5-1 many . CASSYFPGLTNEKLFF TGCGCCAGCAGCTATTTTCCGGGGCTAACTAATGAAAAACTGTTTTTT
TRBJ2-5 TRBV9 many TRBD2 CASSTRSGAQETQYF TGTGCCAGCAGCACCCGCAGCGGGGCACAAGAGACCCAGTACTTC